These 7 T cell receptor beta chains were all obtained from the same sample, sequenced in a study of cytomegalovirus exposure and HLA in healthy donors. TCRdb's copy holds only in-frame clones and misses some; the assay was immunoSEQ multiplex PCR. The sample lists some 110,000 clones, about 82% occurring once. Sequencing was done on a sample of PBMCs. The receptor set was obtained from a man in his late teens or twenties in good health and CMV-seronegative.

This clone was seen just once. The chain couples TRBV5-1 to TRBJ2-7, with 9 nucleotides matching TRBD2. J was trimmed by 4 bases and V by 4 bases; bases with no gene match: 6. The length of the CDR3 is 14 residues. Per the germline V gene, CDR1 is SGHRS and CDR2 is YFSETQ. The CDR3 is CASSLSGSGYEQYF. CDR3 bases: TGCGCCAGCAGCCTTAGCGGGAGTGGATACGAGCAGTACTTC. The full variable domain, rest sourced from reference TRBV5-1 and TRBJ2-7, is KAGVTQTPRYLIKTRGQQVTLSCSPISGHRSVSWYQQTPGQGLQFLFEYFSETQRNKGNFPGRFSGRQFSNSRSEMNVSTLELGDSALYLCASSLSGSGYEQYFGPGTRLTVT.

The rearrangement joins TRBV5-6 to TRBJ1-3, with a possible D match to TRBD1 (6 bases). Trimming pared 4 bases from V and 0 bases from J, leaving 11 bases between. CDR3 length: 15 residues. Germline loops: CDR1 SGHDT, CDR2 YYEEEE. This CDR3 is CASSARQVSGNTIYF. In DNA form, the CDR3 reads TGTGCCAGCAGCGCCAGACAGGTCTCTGGAAACACCATATATTTT.

The chain couples TRBV27 to TRBJ1-5; 8 positions agree with TRBD1. The germline V gene has CDR1 MNHEY and CDR2 SMNVEV (reference sequence). The CDR3 runs to 17 residues. V lost 4 bases to trimming and J lost 6 bases; unmatched junction nucleotides: 14. The CDR3 loop is CASSSDRARQLGQPQHF. DNA for the CDR3: TGTGCCAGCAGTTCGGACAGGGCTAGGCAATTGGGTCAGCCCCAGCATTTT.

The CDR3 loop reads CAINLVRGYGYTF. The CDR3 nucleotides are TGTGCCATCAACCTCGTCCGAGGCTATGGCTACACCTTC. The V and J genes are TRBV10-3 and TRBJ1-2, with D unclear. V lost 7 bases, J lost 4 bases, and 13 bases lay in between. The germline V gene encodes CDR1 ENHRY and CDR2 SYGVKD. The CDR3 consists of 13 residues.

The chain uses TRBV27 and TRBJ1-1; D remains ambiguous. The CDR3 is 11 residues long. V was cut by 8 bases and J by 4 bases, with 8 bases left in between. Germline CDR1 MNHEY, CDR2 SMNVEV (reference sequence). CDR3 protein: CASRGVTEAFF. CDR3 in DNA: TGTGCCAGCCGAGGTGTCACTGAAGCTTTCTTT.

The chain employs TRBV7-2 and TRBJ2-5; 7 bases align to TRBD2. The CDR3 is made up of 14 amino acids. Unmatched junction bases numbered 6, after V lost 3 bases and J lost 5 bases. CDR1 is SGHTA, CDR2 FQGNSA, per germline. In DNA, the CDR3 is TGTGCCAGCAGCTTGGGGAGGGAACGGGAGACCCAGTACTTC. It translates to CASSLGRERETQYF.

The genes are TRBV7-2 and TRBJ2-4, with D tentatively TRBD2 (7 bases). The CDR3 extends over 13 amino acids. Trimming cost V 6 bases and J 7 bases, with 13 bases left between them. CDR1 is SGHTA and CDR2 is FQGNSA in the germline V gene. CDR3 residues: CASSGAGANIQYF. CDR3 in DNA: TGTGCCAGCAGTGGCGCGGGGGCGAACATTCAGTACTTC.